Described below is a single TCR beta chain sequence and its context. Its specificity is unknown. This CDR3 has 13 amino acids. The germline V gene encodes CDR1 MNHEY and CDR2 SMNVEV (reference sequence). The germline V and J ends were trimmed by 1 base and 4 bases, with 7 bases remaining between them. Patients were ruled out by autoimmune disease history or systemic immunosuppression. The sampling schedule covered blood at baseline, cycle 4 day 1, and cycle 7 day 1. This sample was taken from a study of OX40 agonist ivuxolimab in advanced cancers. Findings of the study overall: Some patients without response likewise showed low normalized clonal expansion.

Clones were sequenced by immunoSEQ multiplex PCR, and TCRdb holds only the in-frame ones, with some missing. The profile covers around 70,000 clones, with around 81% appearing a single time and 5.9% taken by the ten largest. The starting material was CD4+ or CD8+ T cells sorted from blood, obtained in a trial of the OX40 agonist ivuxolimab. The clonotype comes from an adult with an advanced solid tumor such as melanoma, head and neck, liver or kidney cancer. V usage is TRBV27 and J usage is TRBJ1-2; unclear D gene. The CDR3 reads CASSLYGSYGYTF. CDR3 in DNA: TGTGCCAGCAGTTTATATGGCAGCTATGGCTACACCTTC.